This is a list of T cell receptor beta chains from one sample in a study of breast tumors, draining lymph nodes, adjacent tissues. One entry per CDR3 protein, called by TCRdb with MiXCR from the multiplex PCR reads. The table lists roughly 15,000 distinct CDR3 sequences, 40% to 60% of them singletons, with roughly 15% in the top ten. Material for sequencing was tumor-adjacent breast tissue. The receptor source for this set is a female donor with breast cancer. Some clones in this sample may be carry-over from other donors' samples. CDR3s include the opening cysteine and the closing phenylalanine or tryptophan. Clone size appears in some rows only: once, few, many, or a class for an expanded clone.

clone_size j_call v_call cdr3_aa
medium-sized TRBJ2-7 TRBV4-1 CASSLSLTGAYEQYF
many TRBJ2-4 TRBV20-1 CSARDPNGSKNIQYF
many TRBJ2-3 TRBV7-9 CASSPRSPSAHGTDTQYF
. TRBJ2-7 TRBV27 CASSLRTGGYEQYF
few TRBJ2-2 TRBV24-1 CATSETRGHPGGTGELFF
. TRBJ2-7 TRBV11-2 CASSRDRDSYEQYF
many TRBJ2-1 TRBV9 CASSGGLAGGFNNEQFF
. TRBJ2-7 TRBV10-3 CAISNRGGKHPHEQYF
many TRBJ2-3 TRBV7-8 CASSFSGQNTDTQYF
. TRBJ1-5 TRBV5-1 CASSQGLAADGSNQPQHF
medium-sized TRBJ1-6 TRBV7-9 CASSDAGTGSSLHF
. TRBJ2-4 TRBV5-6 CASSLFRSTGQTSKNIQYF
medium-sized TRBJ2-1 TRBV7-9 CASSLSGQGADEQFF
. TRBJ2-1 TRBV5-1 CASRHWDIGSHNEQFF
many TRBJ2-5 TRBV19 CASSIVGAPRAQYF
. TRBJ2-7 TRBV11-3 CASSFYICSASGTTYEQYF
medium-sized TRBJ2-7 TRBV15 CATSGSGTGAYEQYF
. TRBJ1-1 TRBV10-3 CAISEDSPGGTEAFF